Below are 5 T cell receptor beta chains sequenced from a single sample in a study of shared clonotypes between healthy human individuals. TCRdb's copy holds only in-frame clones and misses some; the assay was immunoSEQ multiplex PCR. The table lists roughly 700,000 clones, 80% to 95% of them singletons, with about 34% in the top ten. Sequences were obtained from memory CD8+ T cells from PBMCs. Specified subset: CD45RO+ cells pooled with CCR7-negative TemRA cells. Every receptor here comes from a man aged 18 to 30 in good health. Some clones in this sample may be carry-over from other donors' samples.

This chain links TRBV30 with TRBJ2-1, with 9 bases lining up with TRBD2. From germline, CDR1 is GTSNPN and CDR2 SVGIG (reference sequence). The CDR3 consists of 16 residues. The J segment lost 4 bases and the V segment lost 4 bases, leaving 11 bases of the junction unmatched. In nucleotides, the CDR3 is TGTGCCTGGACCCTTAATAGACTAGCGGAGTACAATGAGCAGTTCTTC. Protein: CAWTLNRLAEYNEQFF.

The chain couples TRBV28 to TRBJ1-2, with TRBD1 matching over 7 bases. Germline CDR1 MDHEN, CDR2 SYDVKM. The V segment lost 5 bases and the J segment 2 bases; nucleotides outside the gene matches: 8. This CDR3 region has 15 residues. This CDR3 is CASSERTGKNYGYTF. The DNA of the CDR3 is TGTGCCAGCAGTGAGCGGACAGGAAAAAACTATGGCTACACCTTC.

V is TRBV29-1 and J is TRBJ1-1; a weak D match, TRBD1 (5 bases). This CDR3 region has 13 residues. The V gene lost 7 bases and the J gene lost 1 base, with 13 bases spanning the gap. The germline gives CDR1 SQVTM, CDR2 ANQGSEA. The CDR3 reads CSALGRQNTEAFF. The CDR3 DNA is TGCAGCGCCTTGGGACGGCAGAACACTGAAGCTTTCTTT.

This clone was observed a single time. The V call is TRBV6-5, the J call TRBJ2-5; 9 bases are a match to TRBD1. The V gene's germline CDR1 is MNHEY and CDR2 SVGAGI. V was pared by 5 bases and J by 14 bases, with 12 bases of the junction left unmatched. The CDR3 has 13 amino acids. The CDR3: CASSHVGGTGIYF. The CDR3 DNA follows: TGTGCCAGCAGTCACGTCGGGGGGACAGGGATATACTTC.

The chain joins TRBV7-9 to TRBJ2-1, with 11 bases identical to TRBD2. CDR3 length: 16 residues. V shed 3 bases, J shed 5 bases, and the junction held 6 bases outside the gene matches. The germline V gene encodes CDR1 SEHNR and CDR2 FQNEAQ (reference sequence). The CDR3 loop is CASSLNPGLADNEQFF. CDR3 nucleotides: TGTGCCAGCAGCTTGAATCCGGGACTAGCGGACAATGAGCAGTTCTTC.